This is a list of T cell receptor beta chains from one sample in a study of blood T cell repertoires in COVID-19. Data came from immunoSEQ multiplex PCR; TCRdb stores just in-frame clones and leaves some out. The sample shows a few hundred thousand clones, approximately 90% of them seen only once. Input material: PBMCs or T cells enriched from blood (not recorded which). The source is a man between 18 and 35 years old with acute COVID-19. CDR3s include the opening cysteine and the closing phenylalanine or tryptophan. A D gene is named only where the DNA matches it firmly. Clone sizes are given selectively: once, few, many, or a class where the clone is expanded.

CASRSGVSQPQHF	TGTGCCAGCAGGTCAGGGGTGAGTCAGCCCCAGCATTTT	NA	NA	TRBJ1-5	TRBV28
CAWDGTGGTEQYF	TGTGCCTGGGACGGGACAGGGGGTACCGAGCAGTACTTC	once	TRBD1	TRBJ2-7	TRBV30
CASSLGQQLEKLFF	TGTGCCAGCAGTTTAGGGCAGCAATTAGAAAAACTGTTTTTT	NA	NA	TRBJ1-4	TRBV28
CASSQDRVNYYEQYF	TGTGCCAGCAGCCAAGATCGGGTCAACTACTACGAGCAGTACTTC	NA	NA	TRBJ2-7	TRBV3-1/TRBV3-2
CASSSDTLNTEAFF	TGCGCCAGCAGCTCGGACACCTTGAACACTGAAGCTTTCTTT	NA	NA	TRBJ1-1	TRBV5-1
CAPYTEAFF	TGTGCCCCGTACACTGAAGCTTTCTTT	NA	NA	TRBJ1-1	TRBV10-3
CASSQGTAGVSGELFF	TGTGCCAGCAGCCAAGGTACGGCGGGAGTCTCCGGGGAGCTGTTTTTT	once	TRBD2	TRBJ2-2	TRBV14
CASSQGAHTGELFF	TGCGCCAGCAGCCAGGGGGCTCACACCGGGGAGCTGTTTTTT	NA	NA	TRBJ2-2	TRBV4-1
CASSESASGRRGEQFF	TGTGCCAGCAGTGAATCCGCTAGCGGGAGGCGGGGAGAGCAGTTCTTC	NA	TRBD2	TRBJ2-1	TRBV25-1
CASSIMRTGGGDTQYF	TGTGCCAGTAGTATAATGCGAACAGGCGGTGGAGATACGCAGTATTTT	NA	NA	TRBJ2-3	TRBV19
CASSQVSDEQFF	TGTGCCAGCAGCCAAGTATCTGATGAGCAGTTCTTC	few	NA	TRBJ2-1	TRBV3-1/TRBV3-2
CASSKYRAGYTF	TGTGCCAGCAGTAAATACAGGGCTGGCTACACCTTC	once	NA	TRBJ1-2	TRBV28
CAWMSPNEKLFF	TGTGCCTGGATGTCTCCTAATGAAAAACTGTTTTTT	NA	NA	TRBJ1-4	TRBV30
CASSELERSTYEQYF	TGTGCCAGCAGTGAATTAGAGCGGAGCACCTACGAGCAGTACTTC	NA	NA	TRBJ2-7	TRBV6-1
CASSWTSGRGHEQFF	TGTGCCAGCAGCTGGACTAGCGGGAGAGGTCATGAGCAGTTCTTC	NA	TRBD2	TRBJ2-1	TRBV7-6
CASSGRRGEPSGNLYEQYF	TGTGCCAGCAGCGGACGAAGGGGGGAGCCTAGCGGGAATTTGTACGAGCAGTACTTC	NA	TRBD2	TRBJ2-7	TRBV9
CSVEGTSGTHGGELFF	TGCAGCGTTGAAGGCACTAGCGGGACGCACGGCGGGGAGCTGTTTTTT	NA	TRBD2	TRBJ2-2	TRBV29-1
CASSLGQGANEKLFF	TGTGCCAGCAGTCTGGGACAGGGAGCTAATGAAAAACTGTTTTTT	NA	TRBD1	TRBJ1-4	TRBV28
CASSGWGRIFGNTIYF	TGTGCCAGCAGTGGATGGGGCCGGATATTTGGAAACACCATATATTTT	NA	NA	TRBJ1-3	TRBV6-1
CASSLGQGPNQPQHF	TGTGCCAGCAGCCTCGGACAGGGTCCCAATCAGCCCCAGCATTTT	NA	TRBD1	TRBJ1-5	TRBV4-2
CASSDNRGGEKLFF	TGTGCCAGTAGTGACAACAGGGGTGGTGAAAAACTGTTTTTT	NA	TRBD1	TRBJ1-4	TRBV19
CASSLQDRGHGYTF	TGTGCCAGCTCACTCCAGGACAGGGGGCACGGCTACACCTTC	NA	TRBD1	TRBJ1-2	TRBV18
CASSEIRTVNYGYTF	TGTGCCAGCAGTGAAATCAGGACAGTTAACTATGGCTACACCTTC	NA	NA	TRBJ1-2	TRBV6-1
CASSQSDRGLTGELFF	TGTGCCAGCAGCCAATCGGACAGGGGCCTCACCGGGGAGCTGTTTTTT	NA	TRBD1	TRBJ2-2	TRBV16
CASSQAGAGANVLTF	TGTGCCAGCAGCCAAGCGGGTGCTGGGGCCAACGTCCTGACTTTC	NA	NA	TRBJ2-6	TRBV3-1/TRBV3-2
CASSYSRSPSYGYTF	TGTGCCAGCAGTTACTCGAGATCTCCGAGCTATGGCTACACCTTC	few	NA	TRBJ1-2	TRBV6-6
CASSSVTGRLGYGYTF	TGTGCCAGCAGTTCGGTGACAGGGAGACTAGGGTATGGCTACACCTTC	NA	TRBD1	TRBJ1-2	TRBV27
CASRPGTSGLETQYF	TGCGCCAGCAGACCCGGGACTAGCGGGTTAGAGACCCAGTACTTC	NA	TRBD2	TRBJ2-5	TRBV5-1
CASSEETAGGPKDTQYF	TGTGCCAGCAGTGAAGAGACAGCGGGAGGGCCTAAAGATACGCAGTATTTT	once	TRBD2	TRBJ2-3	TRBV6-1
CASSERSRTDEQFF	TGCGCCAGCAGTGAGCGGTCTAGAACCGATGAGCAGTTCTTC	NA	NA	TRBJ2-1	TRBV10-1
CASRGGVPRGDQPQHF	TGTGCCAGCAGAGGGGGAGTCCCCAGAGGCGATCAGCCCCAGCATTTT	NA	NA	TRBJ1-5	TRBV2
CASSISRGSSYEQYF	TGTGCCAGTAGTATTTCCAGGGGCTCCTCCTACGAGCAGTACTTC	NA	NA	TRBJ2-7	TRBV19
CASSYSEWEGSGGYTF	TGTGCCAGCAGTTACTCGGAGTGGGAGGGCAGCGGTGGCTACACCTTC	NA	NA	TRBJ1-2	TRBV6-5
CASTRDRDHEQYF	TGCGCCAGTACCCGGGACAGGGACCACGAGCAGTACTTC	NA	TRBD1	TRBJ2-7	TRBV5-1
CASSLQASSYEQYF	TGTGCCAGCAGCTTACAGGCTTCCTCCTACGAGCAGTACTTC	NA	NA	TRBJ2-7	TRBV7-2
CASSRGQGAQETQYF	TGTGCCAGCTCACGAGGACAGGGGGCGCAAGAGACCCAGTACTTC	NA	TRBD1	TRBJ2-5	TRBV18
CASSLNPEKEQYF	TGTGCCAGCAGTCTAAATCCGGAGAAGGAGCAGTACTTC	few	NA	TRBJ2-7	TRBV7-9
CASSLWAGNYGYTF	TGTGCCAGCAGTTTATGGGCAGGAAACTATGGCTACACCTTC	NA	NA	TRBJ1-2	TRBV27
CASSEGGTVATYEQYF	TGTGCCAGCAGTGAAGGGGGGACAGTTGCTACCTACGAGCAGTACTTC	NA	TRBD1	TRBJ2-7	TRBV2
CASSLAREKLFF	TGTGCCAGCAGTTTAGCGCGGGAAAAACTGTTTTTT	NA	NA	TRBJ1-4	TRBV12-3/TRBV12-4
CASSLNQVEIYGYTF	TGTGCCAGCAGCCTTAATCAAGTGGAGATCTATGGCTACACCTTC	few	NA	TRBJ1-2	TRBV4-2
CASMSGRTGVGDEQFF	TGTGCCAGCATGAGCGGGCGTACGGGAGTTGGGGATGAGCAGTTCTTC	few	NA	TRBJ2-1	TRBV27
CASSLENDLLGRYNEQFF	TGTGCCAGCAGCTTAGAGAACGATTTACTCGGGAGGTACAATGAGCAGTTCTTC	NA	TRBD2	TRBJ2-1	TRBV11-3
CASSPSRILAKNIQYF	TGTGCCAGCTCACCATCGAGGATACTAGCCAAAAACATTCAGTACTTC	NA	NA	TRBJ2-4	TRBV18
CASRQGGGWEKLFF	TGTGCCAGCAGACAAGGGGGCGGGTGGGAAAAACTGTTTTTT	once	TRBD1	TRBJ1-4	TRBV6-5
CASSLAASGTFYEQYF	TGTGCCAGCAGCTTAGCGGCTAGCGGGACCTTCTACGAGCAGTACTTC	NA	TRBD2	TRBJ2-7	TRBV7-9
CASSEQSGQRTDTQYF	TGTGCCAGCAGTGAACAATCGGGACAGCGCACAGATACGCAGTATTTT	NA	TRBD1	TRBJ2-3	TRBV28
CASSTSGKNTGELFF	TGTGCCAGCAGTACTAGCGGGAAGAACACCGGGGAGCTGTTTTTT	NA	TRBD2	TRBJ2-2	TRBV28
CASSLKVGDYEQYF	TGTGCCAGCAGTTTAAAGGTAGGGGACTACGAGCAGTACTTC	NA	NA	TRBJ2-7	TRBV27
CAISDPRDVGYTF	TGTGCCATCAGTGACCCCAGGGATGTTGGCTACACCTTC	NA	NA	TRBJ1-2	TRBV10-3
CASSLGLAGVGELFF	TGTGCCAGCAGCTTGGGACTAGCGGGAGTGGGGGAGCTGTTTTTT	NA	TRBD2	TRBJ2-2	TRBV11-2
CASSLFGQGATSGRITDTQYF	TGTGCCAGCAGTTTATTCGGACAGGGGGCCACTAGCGGGAGGATCACAGATACGCAGTATTTT	NA	NA	TRBJ2-3	TRBV28
CASSLIQAPNEQYF	TGTGCCAGCAGCTTGATACAGGCCCCCAACGAGCAGTACTTC	NA	NA	TRBJ2-7	TRBV5-5
CASSLSETGGRSGYTF	TGTGCCAGCAGCTTATCAGAGACAGGGGGCCGAAGTGGCTACACCTTC	NA	TRBD1	TRBJ1-2	TRBV7-9
CASSELTSGSSEQFF	TGTGCCAGCAGTGAATTAACTAGCGGGAGTAGTGAGCAGTTCTTC	NA	TRBD2	TRBJ2-1	TRBV2
CASSSGAGYEQYF	TGTGCCAGCAGCTCCGGTGCCGGCTACGAGCAGTACTTC	NA	NA	TRBJ2-7	TRBV7-2
CASSGSSYEQYF	TGTGCCAGCAGCGGGAGCTCCTACGAGCAGTACTTC	once	NA	TRBJ2-7	TRBV3-1/TRBV3-2